Below are 12 T cell receptor beta chains sequenced from a single sample in a study of cytomegalovirus exposure and HLA in healthy donors. Use of 60 Vbeta and 13 Jbeta primers characterized the PCR. Using immunoSEQ multiplex PCR, the repertoire was profiled, and TCRdb retains in-frame clones only, with some absent. Of approximately 110,000 clones in the sample, around 80% were seen once. The sample consisted of PBMCs. The receptors stem from a female donor in good health and CMV-seropositive.

A few counts support this clone. CDR3 in amino acids: CASSLFSMGGVGEKLFF. CDR3 DNA: TGTGCCAGCAGCTTATTTTCGATGGGAGGGGTCGGTGAAAAACTGTTTTTT. The rearrangement uses TRBV7-6 and TRBJ1-4, with D tentatively TRBD1 (5 bases). V lost 2 bases and J 7 bases, leaving 20 bases between the germline ends. The CDR3 consists of 17 residues. From germline, CDR1 is SGHVS and CDR2 FNYEAQ. The full variable domain, rest sourced from reference TRBV7-6 and TRBJ1-4, is GAGVSQSPRYKVTKRGQDVALRCDPISGHVSLYWYRQALGQGPEFLTYFNYEAQQDKSGLPNDRFSAERPEGSISTLTIQRTEQRDSAMYRCASSLFSMGGVGEKLFFGSGTQLSVL.

The chain combines TRBV7-2 with TRBJ2-5; the D gene is possibly TRBD2 (6 bases). Germline V gives CDR1 SGHTA, CDR2 FQGNSA. The CDR3 is 13 residues long. The V gene lost 5 bases and the J gene lost 3 bases, with 10 bases spanning the gap. CDR3 amino acids: CASSPGGKETQYF. In DNA, the CDR3 is TGTGCCAGCAGCCCCGGGGGTAAAGAGACCCAGTACTTC.

The rearrangement joins TRBV18 to TRBJ2-7; tentative D call: TRBD2 (7 bases). V lost 6 bases, J lost 2 bases, and 20 bases lay in between. The CDR3 has 16 amino acids. CDR1 and CDR2 (germline): KGHSH, LQKENI. The DNA for the CDR3 is TGTGCCAGCTCCCCTCGAGGGGCGGGGGCCCCCTACGAGCAGTACTTC. Its protein product is CASSPRGAGAPYEQYF.

The J gene is TRBJ1-5, the V gene TRBV28; a weak D match, TRBD1 (5 bases). The CDR3 is 13 residues long. Germline V CDR1 and CDR2: MDHEN, SYDVKM. The ends were cut back, 5 bases at V and 6 bases at J, with 11 bases in the middle. The CDR3 here is CASSAGLSQPQHF. DNA of the CDR3: TGTGCCAGCAGTGCAGGGTTGAGTCAGCCCCAGCATTTT.

This clone was observed a handful of times. This sequence joins TRBV5-6 and TRBJ1-6; D is uncertain. Trimming shortened V by 0 bases and J by 3 bases, and 13 bases separated the two germline ends. This CDR3 is 17 amino acids long. Germline-derived CDR1 and CDR2 are SGHDT and YYEEEE. Written as DNA, the CDR3 is TGTGCCAGCAGCTTGGCACAAGGGCGGGGCTATAATTCACCCCTCCACTTT. Residues: CASSLAQGRGYNSPLHF. The whole variable domain, remainder taken from reference TRBV5-6 and TRBJ1-6, is DAGVTQSPTHLIKTRGQQVTLRCSPKSGHDTVSWYQQALGQGPQFIFQYYEEEERQRGNFPDRFSGHQFPNYSSELNVNALLLGDSALYLCASSLAQGRGYNSPLHFGNGTRLTVT.

The rearrangement joins TRBV4-1 to TRBJ2-5, with TRBD2 identical over 10 bases. The V gene's germline CDR1 is MGHRA and CDR2 YSYEKL. V lost 0 bases, J lost 4 bases, and 8 bases stayed unmatched. The CDR3 covers 17 residues. CDR3 sequence (DNA): TGCGCCAGCAGCCAAGACATTAGCGGGGGGAGGAGAGAGACCCAGTACTTC. Protein sequence: CASSQDISGGRRETQYF.

The rearrangement joins TRBV5-5 to TRBJ2-7; the match to TRBD2 covers 7 bases. CDR3 size: 15 residues. Germline V gene data show CDR1 as SGHKS and CDR2 as YYEKEE (reference sequence). Trimming cost V 1 base and J 1 base; bases outside gene matches: 5. In nucleotides, the CDR3 is TGTGCCAGCAGCTTGAGCGGGGACCCGTCCTACGAGCAGTACTTC. It specifies CASSLSGDPSYEQYF.

This chain joins TRBV6-6 and TRBJ1-1, with TRBD1 matching 8 bases. There are 13 residues in the CDR3. Looked up from germline, CDR1 is MNHNY and CDR2 is SVGAGI (reference sequence). V shed 5 bases, J shed 4 bases, and the junction held 3 bases outside the gene matches. The CDR3 bases are TGTGCCAGCAGTCCAGGGGGCATCACTGAAGCTTTCTTT. Protein: CASSPGGITEAFF.

The chain carries TRBV19 and TRBJ2-1; D call uncertain. The CDR3 runs to 15 residues. V was pared by 0 bases and J by 4 bases, with 10 bases between. Germline CDR1 is LNHDA and CDR2 is SQIVND (reference sequence). The CDR3 sequence: CASSIDHLRYNEQFF. The CDR3 DNA follows: TGTGCCAGTAGTATAGACCACCTCCGGTACAATGAGCAGTTCTTC.

The chain links TRBV5-1 to TRBJ1-6, with D tentatively TRBD1 (6 bases). Trimming took 1 base from V and 6 from J, leaving 14 bases between them. The CDR3 extends over 16 amino acids. CDR1 is SGHRS, CDR2 YFSETQ, per germline. The CDR3 loop is CASSLRSDSPNSPLHF. The CDR3 DNA sequence: TGCGCCAGCAGCTTGAGGTCGGACAGTCCTAATTCACCCCTCCACTTT. The full variable domain, with the rest looked up from reference TRBV5-1 and TRBJ1-6, is KAGVTQTPRYLIKTRGQQVTLSCSPISGHRSVSWYQQTPGQGLQFLFEYFSETQRNKGNFPGRFSGRQFSNSRSEMNVSTLELGDSALYLCASSLRSDSPNSPLHFGNGTRLTVT.

This clone has more than one count but fewer than ten. V gene TRBV6-6 combines with J gene TRBJ2-1, with TRBD1 identical over 8 bases. Trimming took 4 bases from V and 6 from J; bases not matched to a gene: 8. This CDR3 is 15 amino acids long. In germline, CDR1 is MNHNY, CDR2 SVGAGI (reference sequence). The CDR3 region is CASSSSDRVGNEQFF. CDR3 sequence (DNA): TGTGCCAGCAGTTCATCGGACAGGGTCGGCAATGAGCAGTTCTTC.

The rearrangement joins TRBV5-4 to TRBJ2-6, with D possibly being TRBD1 (6 bases). V was shortened by 3 bases and J by 0 bases, with 10 bases between the two germline ends. The CDR3 covers 16 residues. CDR1 is SGHNT, CDR2 YYREEE, per germline (reference sequence). The CDR3 coding sequence is TGTGCCAGCAGCTCCCAAGGGGGCTCTGGGGCCAACGTCCTGACTTTC. Protein: CASSSQGGSGANVLTF.